This T cell receptor (beta chain) was observed in a study of cytomegalovirus exposure and HLA in healthy donors. Study-wide context: T cells numbering around 190 million yielded some 100 million unique TCR beta sequences in an earlier analysis. Study-level points and caveats: In a later analysis, HLA-C alleles had the fewest associated TCRs, DRB1 alleles the most. Presence/absence analyses took donor sequencing depth as roughly uniform.

CDR3 length equals 16 residues. CDR1 is GTSNPN, CDR2 SVGIG, per germline (reference sequence). V was clipped by 0 bases and J by 0 bases, with 11 bases between them. In regard to this clone: Its antigen is as yet unknown.

With 60 Vbeta and 13 Jbeta primers, the PCR was carried out. Profiled with immunoSEQ multiplex PCR; TCRdb holds only in-frame clones, not every one. The data contain about 130,000 clones, 70% to 80% of them singletons. This chain connects TRBV30 to TRBJ2-2; D is perhaps TRBD2 (5 bases). Sample: PBMCs. The receptor was isolated from a man between 40 and 49 years old in good health and CMV-seropositive. CDR3 amino acids: CAWSVWSGANTGELFF. CDR3 nucleotides: TGTGCCTGGAGTGTATGGAGCGGAGCGAACACCGGGGAGCTGTTTTTT.